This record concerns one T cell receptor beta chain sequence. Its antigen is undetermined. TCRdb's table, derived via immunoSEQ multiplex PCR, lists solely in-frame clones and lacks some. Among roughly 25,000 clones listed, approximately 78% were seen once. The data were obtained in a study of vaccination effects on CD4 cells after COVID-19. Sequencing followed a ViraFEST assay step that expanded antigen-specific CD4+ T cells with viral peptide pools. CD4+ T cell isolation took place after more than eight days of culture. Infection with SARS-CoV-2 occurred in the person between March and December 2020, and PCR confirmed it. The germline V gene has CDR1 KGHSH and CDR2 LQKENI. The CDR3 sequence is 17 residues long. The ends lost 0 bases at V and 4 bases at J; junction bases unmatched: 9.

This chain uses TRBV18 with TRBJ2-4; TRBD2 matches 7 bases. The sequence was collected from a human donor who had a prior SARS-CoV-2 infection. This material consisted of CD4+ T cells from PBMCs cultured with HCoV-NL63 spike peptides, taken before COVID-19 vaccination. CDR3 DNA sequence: TGTGCCAGCTCACCACCGTCCTTAAGTAGCGGGAAAAACATTCAGTACTTC. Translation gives CASSPPSLSSGKNIQYF.